This T cell receptor beta chain was recovered during a study of cytomegalovirus exposure and HLA in healthy donors. Primers for the PCR totalled 60 Vbeta and 13 Jbeta. As handled by the study authors: Unique TCR beta chains numbered 60 million to 100 million in a later analysis, with roughly 11 million shared. Clones were read by immunoSEQ multiplex PCR, and TCRdb kept only the in-frame ones, dropping some. V and J calls and clone size are given by that table; D and trimming were obtained from the DNA. In the table there are 130,000 to 150,000 clones, approximately 80% of which are singletons. Only one count was recorded for this clone. CDR1 is SGHRS and CDR2 is YFSETQ in the germline V gene. The ends were cut back, 2 bases at V and 3 bases at J, with 10 bases in the middle. The CDR3 runs 14 residues.

The clonotype originates from a female donor in good health and CMV-seronegative. The sequencing sample was made of PBMCs. The gene calls are TRBV5-1 and TRBJ2-3; tentative D call: TRBD2 (6 bases). The CDR3 DNA follows: TGCGCCAGCAGCTTCGGGAGTTTGACAGATACGCAGTATTTT. Protein product: CASSFGSLTDTQYF.